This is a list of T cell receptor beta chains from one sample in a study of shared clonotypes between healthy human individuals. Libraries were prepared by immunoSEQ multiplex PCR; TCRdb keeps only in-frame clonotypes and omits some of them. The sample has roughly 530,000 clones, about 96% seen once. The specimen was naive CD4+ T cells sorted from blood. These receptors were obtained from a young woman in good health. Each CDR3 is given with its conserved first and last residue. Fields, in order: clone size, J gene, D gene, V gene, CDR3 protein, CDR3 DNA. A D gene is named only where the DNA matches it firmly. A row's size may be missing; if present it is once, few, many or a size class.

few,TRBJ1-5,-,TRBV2,CASSGGFSNQPQHF,TGTGCCAGCAGTGGTGGGTTTAGCAATCAGCCCCAGCATTTT
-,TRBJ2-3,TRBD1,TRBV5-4,CASRSQGADTQYF,TGTGCCAGCAGGTCGCAGGGGGCTGATACGCAGTATTTT
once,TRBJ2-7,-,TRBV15,CATSRQWDSHEQYF,TGTGCCACCAGCCGCCAATGGGATAGCCACGAGCAGTACTTC
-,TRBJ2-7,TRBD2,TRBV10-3,CAISESALAGGYEQYF,TGTGCCATCAGTGAGTCAGCCCTAGCGGGGGGCTACGAGCAGTACTTC
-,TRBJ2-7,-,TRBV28,CASSNLFVGDEQYF,TGTGCCAGCAGTAACCTGTTCGTGGGAGACGAGCAGTACTTC
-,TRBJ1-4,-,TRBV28,CASSTTGAGEKLFF,TGTGCCAGCAGCACGACAGGAGCGGGGGAAAAACTGTTTTTT
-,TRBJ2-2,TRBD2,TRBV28,CASSPAGGTGELFF,TGTGCCAGCAGCCCAGCGGGAGGAACCGGGGAGCTGTTTTTT
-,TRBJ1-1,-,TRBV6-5,CATIDLNTEAFF,TGTGCCACCATAGATTTGAACACTGAAGCTTTCTTT
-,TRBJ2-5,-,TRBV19,CASSIPPPKETQYF,TGTGCCAGTAGTATACCCCCCCCAAAAGAGACCCAGTACTTC
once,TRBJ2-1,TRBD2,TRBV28,CASSSDLLAGVGNEQFF,TGTGCCAGCAGTTCTGACCTCCTAGCGGGAGTAGGTAATGAGCAGTTCTTC
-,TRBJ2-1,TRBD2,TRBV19,CASSPGLAGGDSYNEQFF,TGTGCCAGTAGTCCCGGACTAGCGGGAGGGGACTCCTACAATGAGCAGTTCTTC
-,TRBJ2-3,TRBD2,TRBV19,CASSRTSGTADTQYF,TGTGCCAGTAGTCGGACTAGCGGGACCGCAGATACGCAGTATTTT
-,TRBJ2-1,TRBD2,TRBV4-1,CASSQDLRTSGRVVGNEQFF,TGCGCCAGCAGCCAAGATCTCCGGACTAGCGGGAGGGTTGTTGGGAATGAGCAGTTCTTC
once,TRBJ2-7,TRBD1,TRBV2,CASTGQGYEQYF,TGTGCCAGCACGGGACAGGGCTACGAGCAGTACTTC
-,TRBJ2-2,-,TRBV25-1,CASSDGQGFTGELFF,TGTGCCAGCAGTGATGGACAAGGTTTTACCGGGGAGCTGTTTTTT
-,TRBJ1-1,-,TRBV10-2,CASSPGGSEAFF,TGCGCCAGCAGCCCCGGGGGGTCTGAAGCTTTCTTT
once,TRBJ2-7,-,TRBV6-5,CASSYSGQGGNYEQYF,TGTGCCAGCAGTTACTCTGGGCAGGGGGGCAACTACGAGCAGTACTTC
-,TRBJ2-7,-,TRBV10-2,CASGPRNREFEQYF,TGCGCCAGCGGGCCCCGGAACAGGGAGTTCGAGCAGTACTTC
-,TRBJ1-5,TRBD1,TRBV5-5,CASSRTGSPNQPQHF,TGTGCCAGCAGCCGGACAGGGTCCCCCAATCAGCCCCAGCATTTT
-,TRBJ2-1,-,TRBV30,CAWSGGYSYNEQFF,TGTGCCTGGAGTGGGGGTTACTCCTACAATGAGCAGTTCTTC
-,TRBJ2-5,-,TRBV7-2,CASSRSSQETQYF,TGTGCCAGCAGCCGTTCGAGTCAAGAGACCCAGTACTTC
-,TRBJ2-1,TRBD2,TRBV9,CASSVIKAGGPGEQFF,TGTGCCAGCAGCGTAATAAAAGCGGGAGGGCCCGGTGAGCAGTTCTTC
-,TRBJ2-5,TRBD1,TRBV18,CASSNAGTEETQYF,TGTGCCAGCTCAAATGCCGGGACAGAGGAGACCCAGTACTTC
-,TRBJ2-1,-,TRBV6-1,CASSGGMSYNEQFF,TGTGCCAGCAGTGGGGGTATGTCCTACAATGAGCAGTTCTTC
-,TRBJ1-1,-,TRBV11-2,CASSSARTEAFF,TGTGCCAGCAGCTCGGCCAGAACTGAAGCTTTCTTT
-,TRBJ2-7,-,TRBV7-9,CASSLGLETYEQYF,TGTGCCAGCAGCTTAGGACTAGAGACCTACGAGCAGTACTTC
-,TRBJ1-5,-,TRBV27,CASSFESEQPQHF,TGTGCCAGCAGTTTTGAAAGTGAACAGCCCCAGCATTTT
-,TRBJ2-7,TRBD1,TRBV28,CASSVYRDSYEQYF,TGTGCCAGCAGTGTCTACCGGGACAGCTACGAGCAGTACTTC
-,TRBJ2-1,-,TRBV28,CASSLLIEEQFF,TGTGCCAGCAGTTTACTAATCGAGGAGCAGTTCTTC
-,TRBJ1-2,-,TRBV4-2,CASSQDWPLQGLDYGYTF,TGTGCCAGCAGCCAAGATTGGCCACTACAGGGTTTGGACTATGGCTACACCTTC
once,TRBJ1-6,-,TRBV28,CASSHRDIGNSPLHF,TGTGCCAGCAGTCACCGGGACATAGGAAATTCACCCCTCCACTTT
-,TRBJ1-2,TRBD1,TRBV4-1,CASSQDDRGVYGYTF,TGCGCCAGCAGCCAAGACGACAGGGGGGTCTATGGCTACACCTTC
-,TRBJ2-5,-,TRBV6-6,CASSYNQLGETQYF,TGTGCCAGCAGTTACAATCAGTTGGGAGAGACCCAGTACTTC
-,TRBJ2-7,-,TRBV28,CASSTHPDFTSYEQYF,TGTGCCAGCAGTACTCACCCGGACTTTACCTCCTACGAGCAGTACTTC
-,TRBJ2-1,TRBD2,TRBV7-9,CASRVLPGREGSIDEQFF,TGTGCCAGCAGGGTTCTACCGGGGCGGGAGGGCTCAATCGATGAGCAGTTCTTC
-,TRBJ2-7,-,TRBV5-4,CASSGSASYEQYF,TGTGCCAGCAGCGGGTCGGCCTCCTACGAGCAGTACTTC
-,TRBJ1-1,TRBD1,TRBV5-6,CASSLVDRVGTEAFF,TGTGCCAGCAGCTTGGTGGACAGGGTAGGCACTGAAGCTTTCTTT
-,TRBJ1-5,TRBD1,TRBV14,CASSRQGDQPQHF,TGTGCCAGCAGTCGACAGGGAGATCAGCCCCAGCATTTT
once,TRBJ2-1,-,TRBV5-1,CASSLDLGEEFF,TGCGCCAGCAGCTTGGATCTGGGAGAGGAGTTCTTC
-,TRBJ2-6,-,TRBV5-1,CASSSSPKKGSGANVLTF,TGCGCCAGCAGCTCCTCACCCAAAAAGGGCTCTGGGGCCAACGTCCTGACTTTC
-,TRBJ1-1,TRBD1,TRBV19,CASSSGQGPTEAFF,TGTGCCAGTAGCAGCGGACAGGGGCCCACTGAAGCTTTCTTT
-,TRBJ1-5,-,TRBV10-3,CAISDMGKNQPQHF,TGTGCCATCAGTGACATGGGAAAGAATCAGCCCCAGCATTTT
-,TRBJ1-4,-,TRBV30,CAWQPPGLNEKLFF,TGTGCCTGGCAACCCCCGGGACTAAATGAAAAACTGTTTTTT
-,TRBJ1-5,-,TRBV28,CASSLTPGASNQPQHF,TGTGCCAGCAGTTTGACCCCAGGGGCCAGCAATCAGCCCCAGCATTTT
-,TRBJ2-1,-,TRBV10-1,CASSGVGGAYNEQFF,TGCGCCAGCAGTGGGGTTGGCGGAGCTTACAATGAGCAGTTCTTC
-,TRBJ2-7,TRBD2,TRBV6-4,CASSRRLAGLYEQYF,TGTGCCAGCAGTCGTCGACTAGCGGGTCTTTACGAGCAGTACTTC
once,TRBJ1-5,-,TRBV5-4,CASSQAEGQPQHF,TGTGCCAGCAGCCAGGCCGAGGGTCAGCCCCAGCATTTT
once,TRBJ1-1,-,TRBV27,CASSLSGVLNTEAFF,TGTGCCAGCAGTTTATCAGGGGTACTGAACACTGAAGCTTTCTTT
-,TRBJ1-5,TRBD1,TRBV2,CASTAGTGLQPQHF,TGTGCCAGCACCGCCGGGACAGGGTTACAGCCCCAGCATTTT
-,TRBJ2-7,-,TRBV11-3,CASSLEGHHEQYF,TGTGCCAGCAGCTTAGAGGGCCATCACGAGCAGTACTTC
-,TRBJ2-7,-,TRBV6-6,CASSYRGNLYEQYF,TGTGCCAGCAGTTACAGAGGGAACCTCTACGAGCAGTACTTC
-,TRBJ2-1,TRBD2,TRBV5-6,CASSLGLAGGEQFF,TGTGCCAGCAGCTTGGGGCTAGCGGGAGGAGAGCAGTTCTTC
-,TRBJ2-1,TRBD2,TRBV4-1,CASSQDKASGSAYNEQFF,TGCGCCAGCAGCCAAGATAAAGCTAGCGGGAGTGCCTACAATGAGCAGTTCTTC
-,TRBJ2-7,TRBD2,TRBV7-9,CASSLQRAGVSYEQYF,TGTGCCAGCAGCTTACAAAGAGCGGGAGTTTCCTACGAGCAGTACTTC
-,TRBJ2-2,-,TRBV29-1,CSVETPRSGPTGELFF,TGCAGCGTCGAGACTCCCCGCTCAGGGCCCACCGGGGAGCTGTTTTTT
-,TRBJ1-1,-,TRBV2,CASRQGLTTEAFF,TGTGCCAGCAGACAGGGTTTAACTACTGAAGCTTTCTTT
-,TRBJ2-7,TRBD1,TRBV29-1,CSVVRDSYTYEQYF,TGCAGCGTAGTACGGGACAGCTATACCTACGAGCAGTACTTC
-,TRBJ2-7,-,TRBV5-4,CASSPDRLSYEQYF,TGTGCCAGCAGCCCAGACAGGCTCTCCTACGAGCAGTACTTC
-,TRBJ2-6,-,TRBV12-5,CASGLSLGQSRANVLTF,TGTGCTAGTGGTCTGTCGCTAGGACAAAGTCGGGCCAACGTCCTGACTTTC
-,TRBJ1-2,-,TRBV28,CASSLGTDWRGYTF,TGTGCCAGCAGTTTAGGGACGGACTGGAGGGGCTACACCTTC